This entry lists 17 T cell receptor beta chains sequenced from one sample in a study of cytomegalovirus exposure and HLA in healthy donors. Profiling relied on immunoSEQ multiplex PCR, and the TCRdb table lists in-frame clones only, not all of them. The table lists 55,000 to 65,000 clones, more than 75% of them singletons. Sequenced sample: PBMCs. These receptors were taken from a man aged 18 to 29 in good health and CMV-seronegative.

The chain carries TRBV5-8 and TRBJ2-1; a possible D gene is TRBD2 (6 bases). Deletions cut 3 bases from V and 3 bases from J, with 10 bases between. The CDR3 has 14 amino acids. Germline V gene sequence: CDR1 SGHTS, CDR2 YDEGEE. The CDR3 reads CASSYRRGYNEQFF. The CDR3 nucleotides read TGTGCCAGCAGCTACCGGCGGGGCTACAATGAGCAGTTCTTC.

The rearrangement uses TRBV18 and TRBJ2-1; 8 nucleotides match TRBD1. V was clipped by 3 bases and J by 8 bases; unmatched bases: 3. This CDR3 spans 13 amino acids. Germline V gene lookup returns CDR1 KGHSH and CDR2 LQKENI. The CDR3, as DNA: TGTGCCAGCTCACCGGACAGGGACCATGAGCAGTTCTTC. This codes for CASSPDRDHEQFF.

This chain uses TRBV7-9 with TRBJ2-1, with D hard to call. This CDR3 is built from 14 residues. The V gene's germline CDR1 is SEHNR and CDR2 FQNEAQ (reference sequence). Between the trimmed V and J ends, which lost 5 bases and 8 bases, there was a span of 16 bases. The CDR3 region is CASSTLKASDEQFF. CDR3 DNA sequence: TGTGCCAGCAGCACACTTAAAGCAAGCGATGAGCAGTTCTTC.

The J gene is TRBJ1-2, the V gene TRBV29-1; a possible D gene is TRBD1 (5 bases). Germline CDR1 reads SQVTM; CDR2 reads ANQGSEA. V gave up 4 bases and J gave up 4 bases, with 16 bases separating them. The CDR3 spans 14 residues. The CDR3 loop is CSVVGGDRAYGYTF. CDR3 DNA: TGCAGCGTTGTCGGTGGAGACAGAGCCTATGGCTACACCTTC.

V usage is TRBV7-3 and J usage is TRBJ2-1; tentatively, D is TRBD2 (6 bases). The CDR3 has 15 amino acids. Germline V gene lookup returns CDR1 SGHTA and CDR2 FQGTGA. Trimming cost V 4 bases and J 4 bases, with 14 bases left between them. The CDR3 DNA is TGTGCCAGCAGCTCTAATAGCGGCCTATACAATGAGCAGTTCTTC. Translating it yields CASSSNSGLYNEQFF.

The chain carries TRBV13 and TRBJ1-3; 9 nucleotides line up with TRBD1. V lost 4 bases, J lost 4 bases, and 8 bases stayed unmatched. Germline V gene sequence: CDR1 PRHDT, CDR2 FYEKMQ (reference sequence). The CDR3 consists of 16 residues. The CDR3 region has the DNA TGTGCCAGCAGCTCCGGACAGGGGTTCAGCGGAAACACCATATATTTT. Protein product: CASSSGQGFSGNTIYF.

The chain uses TRBV25-1 and TRBJ2-2, with 8 bases aligning to TRBD2. V shed 7 bases and J 4 bases; nucleotides not matched to a gene: 8. Germline V gene sequence: CDR1 MGHDK, CDR2 SYGVNS. The CDR3 has 15 residues. CDR3 loop: CASTGREVATGELFF. CDR3 in DNA: TGTGCCAGCACGGGGCGGGAGGTAGCCACCGGGGAGCTGTTTTTT.

The gene calls are TRBV21-1 and TRBJ2-3; the table calls TRBD1, which could not be checked here. TRBV21-1 is listed as a pseudogene. This CDR3 region has 18 residues. The CDR3 coding sequence is TGTGCCAGCAGCACCAAGATCTCCAGGACAACTAGCACAGATACGCAGTATTTT. Translating it yields CASSTKISRTTSTDTQYF.

The chain combines TRBV7-2 with TRBJ2-1, with TRBD2 identical over 7 bases. The CDR3 totals 15 residues. The J segment lost 5 bases and the V segment lost 5 bases, leaving 9 bases of the junction unmatched. Germline CDR1 reads SGHTA; CDR2 reads FQGNSA. The CDR3, as DNA: TGTGCCAGCAGCCCCAGCGGGACTTCCAACAATGAGCAGTTCTTC. Its protein is CASSPSGTSNNEQFF.

The chain combines TRBV27 with TRBJ1-2; D ambiguous. Germline assignment: CDR1 MNHEY and CDR2 SMNVEV (reference sequence). This CDR3 is built from 13 residues. V was clipped by 3 bases and J by 4 bases, with 9 bases between them. The CDR3 DNA follows: TGTGCCAGCAGTTTGGAGGGAAGCTATGGCTACACCTTC. Protein product: CASSLEGSYGYTF.

This clone showed up just once. The V call is TRBV27, the J call TRBJ2-5; 12 bases are shared with TRBD2. The length of the CDR3 is 20 residues. J was trimmed by 4 bases and V by 2 bases; bases with no gene match: 17. Germline values: CDR1 MNHEY, CDR2 SMNVEV (reference sequence). This chain's CDR3 is CASSLAPYLAGGPSTETQYF. The CDR3 region has the DNA TGTGCCAGCAGTTTAGCCCCTTATCTAGCGGGAGGGCCGTCTACAGAGACCCAGTACTTC.

This clone showed up just a few times. The V call is TRBV10-3, the J call TRBJ2-1; 8 bases map to TRBD2. This CDR3 is 15 amino acids long. With 10 bases clipped from V and 3 bases from J, the junction kept 11 bases outside the gene matches. In germline, CDR1 is ENHRY, CDR2 SYGVKD. CDR3 in DNA: TGTGCCACCGAAGAGCCGGGACTAGACTACAATGAGCAGTTCTTC. Residues: CATEEPGLDYNEQFF.

In this sample, this clone turned up once. This chain connects TRBV28 to TRBJ1-5; the D is unclear. V lost 8 bases to trimming and J lost 4 bases, with 12 bases between them. Germline V lookup: CDR1 MDHEN, CDR2 SYDVKM. The CDR3 contains 13 residues. DNA for the CDR3: TGTGCCAGCCTTAGACTAGGGAATCAGCCCCAGCATTTT. Translation: CASLRLGNQPQHF. Filled out from reference TRBV28 and TRBJ1-5, the complete variable domain reads DVKVTQSSRYLVKRTGEKVFLECVQDMDHENMFWYRQDPGLGLRLIYFSYDVKMKEKGDIPEGYSVSREKKERFSLILESASTNQTSMYLCASLRLGNQPQHFGDGTRLSIL.

The genes are TRBV4-3 and TRBJ2-5, with 7 nucleotides matching TRBD1. This CDR3 has 14 amino acids. The V segment lost 3 bases and the J segment 1 base; nucleotides outside the gene matches: 2. Germline V gene data show CDR1 as LGHNA and CDR2 as YSLEER. This CDR3 is CASSHNRGQETQYF. The CDR3 nucleotides read TGCGCCAGCAGCCACAACAGGGGCCAAGAGACCCAGTACTTC.

This clone was picked up one time. This chain uses TRBV4-3 with TRBJ1-1; 8 bases are shared with TRBD1. This CDR3 has 18 residues. Germline lookup yields CDR1 LGHNA and CDR2 YSLEER. Trimming at V came to 1 base and at J to 7 bases, leaving 17 bases not matched to a gene. The CDR3 here is CASSQGTGLRVFSGEAFF. CDR3 bases: TGCGCCAGCAGCCAAGGGACAGGGCTACGTGTTTTCAGTGGTGAAGCTTTCTTT.

This clone was recorded once. This chain connects TRBV6-1 to TRBJ2-3; 11 positions agree with TRBD1. This CDR3 is built from 16 residues. From germline, CDR1 is MNHNS and CDR2 SASEGT. Unmatched junction bases numbered 11, after V lost 4 bases and J lost 8 bases. The CDR3 coding sequence is TGTGCCAGCAGTGCCCGACGGACAGGGGGCGGGGGTACGCAGTATTTT. Amino acid sequence: CASSARRTGGGGTQYF.

The chain carries TRBV6-6 and TRBJ2-7, with 9 positions matching TRBD2. Trimming took 2 bases from V and 4 from J; bases not matched to a gene: 6. Germline V lookup: CDR1 MNHNY, CDR2 SVGAGI (reference sequence). This CDR3 spans 15 amino acids. The CDR3 nucleotides are TGTGCCAGCAGTTACCTGGCGGGAGGGTTTTACGAGCAGTACTTC. It specifies CASSYLAGGFYEQYF.